This T cell receptor (beta chain) was recovered during a study of T-cell reconstitution after alpha-beta-depleted transplantation in children. V gave up 5 bases and J gave up 0 bases, with 4 bases separating them. CDR1 is SGHTA, CDR2 FQGNSA, per germline. CDR3 length equals 12 residues. Library preparation (for TCRbeta) was performed with unique molecular identifiers. TCRdb passed the PCR reads through MiXCR, listing each CDR3 protein once. The profile shows hundreds of thousands of distinct CDR3 sequences, approximately 10% of them singletons. This clonotype is termed medium-sized. The rearrangement links TRBV7-2 to TRBJ1-2; D is uncertain. This TCR was recovered from a human donor who donated a stem cell graft to a child with acute lymphoblastic leukemia. The sequenced sample was PBMCs from the stem cell graft donor, obtained from the stem cell graft. CDR3 nucleotide sequence: TGTGCCAGCAGCCCTCCTAACTATGGCTACACCTTC. This gives the protein CASSPPNYGYTF.